A selection of T cell receptor beta chains follows, all from one sample in a study of blood T cell repertoires in COVID-19. The protocol was immunoSEQ multiplex PCR, while the TCRdb copy is restricted to in-frame clones and leaves out a portion. The table has about 64,000 clones, around 80% seen once. The material sequenced was peripheral blood. Receptors originate from a human donor in a cohort sampled during active COVID-19. CDR3s include the opening cysteine and the closing phenylalanine or tryptophan. The order of the fields is CDR3 DNA, CDR3 protein, clone size, V gene, J gene, D gene. D genes are given only for firm matches. Clone size appears in some rows only: once, few, many, or a class for an expanded clone.

CDR3nt: TGTGCCAGTAGCAAACCGGGACAGGCGACCTATGGCTACACCTTC
CDR3aa: CASSKPGQATYGYTF
abundance: few
v_gene: TRBV19
j_gene: TRBJ1-2
d_gene: TRBD1

CDR3nt: TGTGCCAGCAGAACGGGGGGGGTGGGTTATACGCAGTATTTT
CDR3aa: CASRTGGVGYTQYF
abundance: .
v_gene: TRBV27
j_gene: TRBJ2-3
d_gene: TRBD2

CDR3nt: TGTGCCAGCAGCCCAACCCTGCCAACACCCTATGGCTACACCTTC
CDR3aa: CASSPTLPTPYGYTF
abundance: once
v_gene: TRBV6-5
j_gene: TRBJ1-2
d_gene: .

CDR3nt: TGTGCCAGCAGCCAAGGAACGGGGAGGGAGCAGTACTTC
CDR3aa: CASSQGTGREQYF
abundance: .
v_gene: TRBV3-1/TRBV3-2
j_gene: TRBJ2-7
d_gene: .

CDR3nt: TGTGCCAGCAGCGCCTTCTCTAGCGGGGGGATCCAAGAGACCCAGTACTTC
CDR3aa: CASSAFSSGGIQETQYF
abundance: few
v_gene: TRBV2
j_gene: TRBJ2-5
d_gene: TRBD2

CDR3nt: TGCGCCAGCAGCTTAGGGACAGGGAGAAATAGCAATCAGCCCCAGCATTTT
CDR3aa: CASSLGTGRNSNQPQHF
abundance: .
v_gene: TRBV5-1
j_gene: TRBJ1-5
d_gene: TRBD1

CDR3nt: TGTGCCAGCAGGGAACAACAGGGGTTAGGTTCACCCCTCCACTTT
CDR3aa: CASREQQGLGSPLHF
abundance: .
v_gene: TRBV28
j_gene: TRBJ1-6
d_gene: TRBD1

CDR3nt: TGTGCCAGCAAAGGACAGGGGGCAGATACGCAGTATTTT
CDR3aa: CASKGQGADTQYF
abundance: .
v_gene: TRBV2
j_gene: TRBJ2-3
d_gene: TRBD1

CDR3nt: TGTGCCAGCAGCCAAGGGCAGGGTATCGCCGGGGAGCTGTTTTTT
CDR3aa: CASSQGQGIAGELFF
abundance: .
v_gene: TRBV3-1/TRBV3-2
j_gene: TRBJ2-2
d_gene: .

CDR3nt: TGTGCCAGCAGCCAAGATACATTCGGAAACACCATATATTTT
CDR3aa: CASSQDTFGNTIYF
abundance: once
v_gene: TRBV4-2
j_gene: TRBJ1-3
d_gene: .

CDR3nt: TGTGCCAGCAGCAAGATACGCCGGGGCTCTGGAAACACCATATATTTT
CDR3aa: CASSKIRRGSGNTIYF
abundance: once
v_gene: TRBV3-1/TRBV3-2
j_gene: TRBJ1-3
d_gene: .

CDR3nt: TGTGCCAGCAGCTTGTCTGTGGGTTTGGGCCATGGCTACACCTTC
CDR3aa: CASSLSVGLGHGYTF
abundance: .
v_gene: TRBV7-9
j_gene: TRBJ1-2
d_gene: .

CDR3nt: TGTGCCAGCAGCTTAGAGGGCAGGGGGGTCAATGAGCAGTTCTTC
CDR3aa: CASSLEGRGVNEQFF
abundance: .
v_gene: TRBV7-3
j_gene: TRBJ2-1
d_gene: .

CDR3nt: TGTGCCAGCAGTTACAAGCCCACAGGGGGCGAGGGCTACACCTTC
CDR3aa: CASSYKPTGGEGYTF
abundance: .
v_gene: TRBV6-2/TRBV6-3
j_gene: TRBJ1-2
d_gene: TRBD1

CDR3nt: TGTGCCAGCAGCTTAGAAGGGGTCAGCACCGGCGGGGAGCTGTTTTTT
CDR3aa: CASSLEGVSTGGELFF
abundance: .
v_gene: TRBV11-2
j_gene: TRBJ2-2
d_gene: .

CDR3nt: TGCAGTGCTAGTGGAGGGGGGGCGGGCTATGGCTACACCTTC
CDR3aa: CSASGGGAGYGYTF
abundance: few
v_gene: TRBV20-1
j_gene: TRBJ1-2
d_gene: .

CDR3nt: TGTGCCAGCAGCAAGGATAGCGGGGGCCTCTACAATGAGCAGTTCTTC
CDR3aa: CASSKDSGGLYNEQFF
abundance: .
v_gene: TRBV7-8
j_gene: TRBJ2-1
d_gene: TRBD2

CDR3nt: TGTGCCACCAGCAGAGTTCAGGTCAGGTCGATAACCGGGGAGCTGTTTTTT
CDR3aa: CATSRVQVRSITGELFF
abundance: .
v_gene: TRBV15
j_gene: TRBJ2-2
d_gene: .

CDR3nt: TGTGCCAGCAGTTACTCTAGCGGGGGGGGAGATACGCAGTATTTT
CDR3aa: CASSYSSGGGDTQYF
abundance: .
v_gene: TRBV6-2/TRBV6-3
j_gene: TRBJ2-3
d_gene: TRBD2

CDR3nt: TGTGCCAGCAGCTTAGACGGGGATAGCAATCAGCCCCAGCATTTT
CDR3aa: CASSLDGDSNQPQHF
abundance: .
v_gene: TRBV11-2
j_gene: TRBJ1-5
d_gene: .

CDR3nt: TGTGCCAGCAGCGTAGGCGTTGGGGGGGGACAAGAGACCCAGTACTTC
CDR3aa: CASSVGVGGGQETQYF
abundance: .
v_gene: TRBV9
j_gene: TRBJ2-5
d_gene: TRBD2

CDR3nt: TGTGCCAGCAGCTTAGGTATTGCGGGGGGCTCCTATCCGACAGATACGCAGTATTTT
CDR3aa: CASSLGIAGGSYPTDTQYF
abundance: .
v_gene: TRBV7-8
j_gene: TRBJ2-3
d_gene: TRBD2

CDR3nt: TGTGCCAGCAGTCCTGAGGAGGGGTGGTGCACCGGGGAGCTGTTTTTT
CDR3aa: CASSPEEGWCTGELFF
abundance: .
v_gene: TRBV21-1
j_gene: TRBJ2-2
d_gene: .

CDR3nt: TGTGCCAGCAGCCCTTTAGCGGGGGGGGCAGATACGCAGTATTTT
CDR3aa: CASSPLAGGADTQYF
abundance: few
v_gene: TRBV4-2
j_gene: TRBJ2-3
d_gene: TRBD2

CDR3nt: TGTGCCAGCGGAGTAGGACAGAGCAATCAGCCCCAGCATTTT
CDR3aa: CASGVGQSNQPQHF
abundance: once
v_gene: TRBV6-5
j_gene: TRBJ1-5
d_gene: .

CDR3nt: TGTGCCAGTAGTATTTTAGAGGGTGGCTACACCTTC
CDR3aa: CASSILEGGYTF
abundance: .
v_gene: TRBV19
j_gene: TRBJ1-2
d_gene: .

CDR3nt: TGTGCCAGCAGAATGGACGGGGGGGCCCGTGAGCAGTTCTTC
CDR3aa: CASRMDGGAREQFF
abundance: once
v_gene: TRBV25-1
j_gene: TRBJ2-1
d_gene: TRBD2

CDR3nt: TGTGCCAGCAGCGTAGGCAGTGGACAGGGGACCGAAAAACTGTTTTTT
CDR3aa: CASSVGSGQGTEKLFF
abundance: .
v_gene: TRBV9
j_gene: TRBJ1-4
d_gene: TRBD1

CDR3nt: TGTGCCATCTTCACCCTTAGCGGGGTCCAAGAGACCCAGTACTTC
CDR3aa: CAIFTLSGVQETQYF
abundance: .
v_gene: TRBV2
j_gene: TRBJ2-5
d_gene: TRBD2

CDR3nt: TGTGCCAGCAGGGGACCGGGGGGTCTCTACTATGGCTACACCTTC
CDR3aa: CASRGPGGLYYGYTF
abundance: .
v_gene: TRBV6-5
j_gene: TRBJ1-2
d_gene: .

CDR3nt: TGTGCCAGCAGCCAAGGGTACGCGACTAGCGGGGGGGCGACCGGGGAGCTGTTTTTT
CDR3aa: CASSQGYATSGGATGELFF
abundance: few
v_gene: TRBV4-2
j_gene: TRBJ2-2
d_gene: TRBD2

CDR3nt: TGCGCCAGCAGCTTGGAAGGGACAGGGGTCGGTCTGAACACTGAAGCTTTCTTT
CDR3aa: CASSLEGTGVGLNTEAFF
abundance: .
v_gene: TRBV5-1
j_gene: TRBJ1-1
d_gene: TRBD1

CDR3nt: TGTGCCAGCAGCGTAGGAGGTACAGGGGGCTATGGCTACACCTTC
CDR3aa: CASSVGGTGGYGYTF
abundance: .
v_gene: TRBV9
j_gene: TRBJ1-2
d_gene: TRBD1

CDR3nt: TGTGCCAGCAGTGAGAGGACAGGGTCCCAAGAAGCTTTCTTT
CDR3aa: CASSERTGSQEAFF
abundance: .
v_gene: TRBV6-1
j_gene: TRBJ1-1
d_gene: TRBD1

CDR3nt: TGTGCCAGCATTGCAGGGGGCTCCTACGAGCAGTACTTC
CDR3aa: CASIAGGSYEQYF
abundance: few
v_gene: TRBV28
j_gene: TRBJ2-7
d_gene: TRBD1

CDR3nt: TGTGCCAGCAGTGAAGGACAGCTGGTACAAGAGACCCAGTACTTC
CDR3aa: CASSEGQLVQETQYF
abundance: few
v_gene: TRBV6-1
j_gene: TRBJ2-5
d_gene: .

CDR3nt: TGTGCCAGCAGCTCACAGGGATCTCAGCCCCAGCATTTT
CDR3aa: CASSSQGSQPQHF
abundance: .
v_gene: TRBV7-2
j_gene: TRBJ1-5
d_gene: .

CDR3nt: TGTGCCAGCAGCGTAGAACAGGGCCGTTGGACAGATACGCAGTATTTT
CDR3aa: CASSVEQGRWTDTQYF
abundance: .
v_gene: TRBV9
j_gene: TRBJ2-3
d_gene: .

CDR3nt: TGTGCCAGTAGTATCGGTAGCGGGGGGCCGAACACCGGGGAGCTGTTTTTT
CDR3aa: CASSIGSGGPNTGELFF
abundance: once
v_gene: TRBV19
j_gene: TRBJ2-2
d_gene: TRBD2

CDR3nt: TGTGCCAGCAGTTTAAGTCAGGCCTACGAGCAGTACTTC
CDR3aa: CASSLSQAYEQYF
abundance: few
v_gene: TRBV12-3/TRBV12-4
j_gene: TRBJ2-7
d_gene: .

CDR3nt: TGCGCCAGCAGCCCTGGGGTGACAGGGCAAAAACTGTTTTTT
CDR3aa: CASSPGVTGQKLFF
abundance: .
v_gene: TRBV5-1
j_gene: TRBJ1-4
d_gene: TRBD1

CDR3nt: TGCGCCAGCAGCCATCTCGCCAGGGGGCGTTCGGACACTGAAGCTTTCTTT
CDR3aa: CASSHLARGRSDTEAFF
abundance: .
v_gene: TRBV4-1
j_gene: TRBJ1-1
d_gene: TRBD1

CDR3nt: TGTGCCAGCAGCTTCCGGACAAGGGAGGTTTCCTACGAGCAGTACTTC
CDR3aa: CASSFRTREVSYEQYF
abundance: .
v_gene: TRBV9
j_gene: TRBJ2-7
d_gene: .

CDR3nt: TGTGCCAGTAGATACGGTGGGGGCAACTCTGGAAACACCATATATTTT
CDR3aa: CASRYGGGNSGNTIYF
abundance: .
v_gene: TRBV19
j_gene: TRBJ1-3
d_gene: .

CDR3nt: TGTGCCAGCAGCAAAACTGGGGGGGAGACCCAGTACTTC
CDR3aa: CASSKTGGETQYF
abundance: .
v_gene: TRBV7-9
j_gene: TRBJ2-5
d_gene: .

CDR3nt: TGTGCCAGCAGCGCGGGACAGGGGCCTGGTGGCTACACCTTC
CDR3aa: CASSAGQGPGGYTF
abundance: once
v_gene: TRBV5-4
j_gene: TRBJ1-2
d_gene: TRBD1

CDR3nt: TGTGCCAGCACCCCTCAGGACGACAGGGGATCGGACACTGAAGCTTTCTTT
CDR3aa: CASTPQDDRGSDTEAFF
abundance: .
v_gene: TRBV7-2
j_gene: TRBJ1-1
d_gene: TRBD1

CDR3nt: TGTGCCAGCAGTTACGTTCAGACTCCGTACGAGCAGTACTTC
CDR3aa: CASSYVQTPYEQYF
abundance: few
v_gene: TRBV6-6
j_gene: TRBJ2-7
d_gene: .

CDR3nt: TGTGCCACCAGCAGAGCCTTAGCGGGGATCTCCTACGAGCAGTACTTC
CDR3aa: CATSRALAGISYEQYF
abundance: medium-sized
v_gene: TRBV15
j_gene: TRBJ2-7
d_gene: TRBD2

CDR3nt: TGTGCCAGCTCACCACTCCCTATTGGGCGTAATTCACCCCTCCACTTT
CDR3aa: CASSPLPIGRNSPLHF
abundance: medium-sized
v_gene: TRBV18
j_gene: TRBJ1-6
d_gene: .

CDR3nt: TGTGCCAGCAGTCCAAGAGGAGGGCGGAAAGGAGAGCAGTACTTC
CDR3aa: CASSPRGGRKGEQYF
abundance: many
v_gene: TRBV28
j_gene: TRBJ2-7
d_gene: .

CDR3nt: TGTGCCAGCAGTCAACTAGCCCCCACAGATACGCAGTATTTT
CDR3aa: CASSQLAPTDTQYF
abundance: .
v_gene: TRBV6-2/TRBV6-3
j_gene: TRBJ2-3
d_gene: .

CDR3nt: TGTGCCAGTAGTGGGCAGGGGTATGGTTCACCCCTCCACTTT
CDR3aa: CASSGQGYGSPLHF
abundance: .
v_gene: TRBV19
j_gene: TRBJ1-6
d_gene: .